These 5 T cell receptor beta chains share one sample of origin, sequenced in a study of T cells in Graves' hyperthyroidism and ophthalmopathy. TCR beta CDR3 regions were amplified from RNA. The study used the HTBI primer set for a first-round RT-PCR of the TCR CDR3. TCRdb independently ran MiXCR on the multiplex PCR reads; one entry per CDR3 protein. Of 660,000 or so distinct CDR3 sequences in the sample, over 40% are singletons; the top ten hold 6.5% to 9%. Sequenced sample: peripheral blood or thyroid tissue (not recorded which). These receptor sequences come from an adult man with Graves' disease, either hyperthyroidism or ophthalmopathy (not recorded which).

The count of this clonotype is one. The J gene is TRBJ2-3, the V gene TRBV7-9; D remains ambiguous. Deletions cut 5 bases from V and 3 bases from J, with 6 bases between. Looked up from germline, CDR1 is SEHNR and CDR2 is FQNEAQ (reference sequence). There are 12 residues in the CDR3. The CDR3 is CASSRPTDTQYF. DNA of the CDR3: TGTGCCAGCAGCCGTCCAACAGATACGCAGTATTTT.

At least ten counts were recorded for this clonotype. The V call is TRBV29-1, the J call TRBJ2-7; D remains ambiguous. The CDR3 is 11 amino acids. Germline CDR1 and CDR2: SQVTM and ANQGSEA. Trimming took off 6 bases at V and 2 bases at J, with 8 bases between the two ends. CDR3 in amino acids: CSVRSPYEQYF. DNA for the CDR3: TGCAGCGTCCGGTCCCCCTACGAGCAGTACTTC.

In its sample, this clonotype was seen a few times. V and J are TRBV19 and TRBJ1-4; D possibly corresponds to TRBD1 (5 bases). This CDR3 has 14 residues. The V end lost 7 bases, the J end lost 10 bases, and 19 bases lay between the germline ends. Germline-derived CDR1 and CDR2 are LNHDA and SQIVND (reference sequence). CDR3 DNA: TGTGCCAGTAACTTCCCGGACGGGGACTCAAAACTGTTTTTT. Encoded protein: CASNFPDGDSKLFF.

The sample holds a few counts of this clonotype. The chain combines TRBV29-1 with TRBJ1-1; 12 bases agree with TRBD1. J lost 4 bases, V lost 1 base, and 4 bases had no gene match. The CDR3 has 15 amino acids. The germline V gene encodes CDR1 SQVTM and CDR2 ANQGSEA. CDR3 sequence: CSVEAGQGAGTEAFF. The CDR3 coding sequence is TGCAGCGTTGAAGCGGGACAGGGGGCTGGCACTGAAGCTTTCTTT.

This clonotype was seen only a few times. The chain combines TRBV3-1 with TRBJ1-1, with 7 bases aligning to TRBD1. The CDR3 is 15 amino acids. V lost 2 bases, J lost 3 bases, and 6 bases stayed unmatched. The germline V gene encodes CDR1 LGHDT and CDR2 YNNKEL (reference sequence). DNA of the CDR3: TGTGCCAGCAGCCAATATGCAGGGGGAGACACTGAAGCTTTCTTT. This translates into CASSQYAGGDTEAFF.